Listed here are 30 T cell receptor beta chains from one sample, sequenced in a study of T cell responses to AZD1222 COVID-19 vaccine. Sequenced by immunoSEQ multiplex PCR; TCRdb stores in-frame clones only, minus some. The repertoire holds some 98,000 clones, with nearly 90% as singletons. Sequences were derived from peripheral blood, sampled on day 0 of AZD1222 vaccination. Every receptor here comes from an adult in good health.

The V gene is TRBV5-4, the J gene TRBJ2-5; TRBD2 agrees at 11 bases. The CDR3 is made up of 15 amino acids. Per the germline V gene, CDR1 is SGHNT and CDR2 is YYREEE (reference sequence). V lost 4 bases and J lost 2; bases outside the gene matches: 4. The CDR3 sequence is CASSPGLAAQETQYF. The CDR3 nucleotides are TGTGCCAGCAGCCCGGGACTAGCGGCGCAAGAGACCCAGTACTTC.

The chain's CDR3 is CASTWGLAKNTGELFF. The CDR3 DNA sequence: TGTGCCAGCACCTGGGGACTAGCGAAAAACACCGGGGAGCTGTTTTTT. The chain carries TRBV2 and TRBJ2-2; TRBD2 matches 10 bases. V lost 7 bases to trimming and J lost 2 bases; unmatched junction nucleotides: 7. In germline, CDR1 is SNHLY, CDR2 FYNNEI. The CDR3 spans 16 residues. Based on the CDR3 plus reference TRBV2 and TRBJ2-2, the full variable domain is EPEVTQTPSHQVTQMGQEVILRCVPISNHLYFYWYRQILGQKVEFLVSFYNNEISEKSEIFDDQFSVERPDGSNFTLKIRSTKLEDSAMYFCASTWGLAKNTGELFFGEGSRLTVL.

This chain links TRBV7-9 with TRBJ2-1; D is perhaps TRBD2 (7 bases). Germline CDR1 reads SEHNR; CDR2 reads FQNEAQ (reference sequence). V was pared by 5 bases and J by 7 bases, with 24 bases between. This CDR3 contains 17 residues. CDR3 protein: CASSHGEGEPPPNEQFF. As DNA, the CDR3 is TGTGCCAGCAGCCACGGGGAGGGGGAGCCACCCCCTAATGAGCAGTTCTTC.

The rearrangement links TRBV7-8 to TRBJ2-7; D is uncertain. This CDR3 has 13 amino acids. Germline V gives CDR1 SGHVS, CDR2 FQNEAQ. Trimming removed 2 bases at V and 1 base at J, with 6 bases between. CDR3: CASSLLHSYEQYF. The CDR3 nucleotides read TGTGCCAGCAGCTTATTACATTCCTACGAGCAGTACTTC.

The chain joins TRBV5-6 to TRBJ2-5, with a weak D call TRBD1 (5 bases). The length of the CDR3 is 13 residues. Trimming cost V 2 bases and J 4 bases, with 9 bases left between them. Germline CDR1 and CDR2: SGHDT and YYEEEE. The CDR3 region is CASSLTGTETQYF. CDR3 DNA: TGTGCCAGCAGCTTAACAGGAACAGAGACCCAGTACTTC. Filled out from reference TRBV5-6 and TRBJ2-5, the complete variable domain reads DAGVTQSPTHLIKTRGQQVTLRCSPKSGHDTVSWYQQALGQGPQFIFQYYEEEERQRGNFPDRFSGHQFPNYSSELNVNALLLGDSALYLCASSLTGTETQYFGPGTRLLVL.

The chain recombines TRBV7-2 with TRBJ2-5, with D possibly being TRBD1 or TRBD2 (6 bases each). This CDR3 region has 17 residues. Per the germline V gene, CDR1 is SGHTA and CDR2 is FQGNSA. Trimming cost V 7 bases and J 4 bases, with 25 bases left between them. This CDR3 reads CASTVLRGPGGPETQYF. The CDR3 region has the DNA TGTGCCAGCACCGTTCTCCGCGGACCCGGGGGCCCAGAGACCCAGTACTTC.

The chain couples TRBV3-1 (or the pseudogene TRBV3-2) to TRBJ1-4; D not certain. The V end lost 8 bases, the J end lost 6 bases, and 10 bases lay between the germline ends. There are 12 residues in the CDR3. Looked up from germline, CDR1 is LGHDT and CDR2 is YNNKEL (reference sequence). The CDR3 DNA reads as TGTGCCAGCGGCTACGGGGATGAAAAACTGTTTTTT. Translated: CASGYGDEKLFF.

The genes are TRBV6-2 or TRBV6-3 and TRBJ1-1, with 7 bases fitting TRBD1. The CDR3 totals 14 residues. CDR1 and CDR2 (germline): MNHEY, SVGEGT. V trimming: 4 bases; J trimming: 4 bases; junction bases outside the gene matches: 6. The CDR3 protein is CASSWNRGVTEAFF. In DNA, the CDR3 is TGTGCCAGCAGTTGGAACAGGGGAGTCACTGAAGCTTTCTTT.

The CDR3 sequence is CASSPNPLTGEEAFF. The CDR3 DNA reads TGCGCCAGCAGCCCTAACCCCCTGACAGGGGAGGAAGCTTTCTTT. This chain links TRBV5-1 with TRBJ1-1; 8 bases align to TRBD1. The CDR3 spans 15 residues. Looked up from germline, CDR1 is SGHRS and CDR2 is YFSETQ. J was trimmed by 8 bases and V by 4 bases; bases with no gene match: 13.

The rearrangement joins TRBV7-3 to TRBJ1-2; no clear D. The CDR3 is 16 amino acids. The V gene lost 4 bases and the J gene lost 1 base, with 16 bases spanning the gap. Looked up from germline, CDR1 is SGHTA and CDR2 is FQGTGA. The CDR3: CASSSPRGLNNYGYTF. In DNA, the CDR3 is TGTGCCAGCAGCTCCCCGAGAGGGTTGAATAACTATGGCTACACCTTC.

This chain connects TRBV3-1 (or the pseudogene TRBV3-2) to TRBJ1-4; D remains unclear. CDR1 is LGHDT, CDR2 YNNKEL, per germline (reference sequence). CDR3 length: 16 amino acids. V lost 4 bases to trimming and J lost 0 bases, with 12 bases between them. Here the CDR3 DNA reads TGTGCCAGCAGCCCCCGGACTCTTACAACTAATGAAAAACTGTTTTTT. Its translation is CASSPRTLTTNEKLFF.

The chain combines TRBV6-4 with TRBJ1-1; the D gene is possibly TRBD1 (6 bases). CDR3 size: 13 residues. Trimming stripped 4 bases from V and 5 bases from J, with 11 bases between. CDR1 is MRHNA and CDR2 is SNTAGT in the germline V gene. In DNA, the CDR3 is TGTGCCAGCAGTGCAACAGGGTTGACTGAAGCTTTCTTT. Amino acid sequence: CASSATGLTEAFF.

The chain has TRBV7-9 and TRBJ1-6; D unresolved. Germline V gives CDR1 SEHNR, CDR2 FQNEAQ (reference sequence). Trimming removed 5 bases at V and 10 bases at J, with 15 bases between. The CDR3 totals 14 residues. As DNA, the CDR3 is TGTGCCAGCAGCCCATCCTCGGAGAGGTCACCCCTCCACTTT. As protein: CASSPSSERSPLHF.

The chain uses TRBV9 and TRBJ2-3, with a possible D match to TRBD2 (5 bases). This CDR3 region has 14 residues. V was clipped by 4 bases and J by 6 bases, with 15 bases between them. Per the germline V gene, CDR1 is SGDLS and CDR2 is YYNGEE. Written as DNA, the CDR3 is TGTGCCAGCAGCCTGAGCGGACCCTCGGATACGCAGTATTTT. It codes for CASSLSGPSDTQYF.

This rearrangement joins TRBV5-6 to TRBJ2-7; the D gene is possibly TRBD1 (6 bases). V was clipped by 2 bases and J by 4 bases, with 13 bases between them. The CDR3 sequence is 14 residues long. CDR1 SGHDT and CDR2 YYEEEE come from the germline V gene. Here the CDR3 reads CASSFGTSHYEQYF. CDR3 bases: TGTGCCAGCAGCTTCGGGACATCCCATTACGAGCAGTACTTC.

The J gene is TRBJ2-6, the V gene TRBV7-2; unclear D gene. The CDR3 is made up of 15 amino acids. V was pared by 5 bases and J by 0 bases, with 8 bases between. Per germline, CDR1 SGHTA and CDR2 FQGNSA. CDR3 sequence reads: CASSPSHSGANVLTF. In nucleotides, the CDR3 is TGTGCCAGCAGCCCCTCTCACTCTGGGGCCAACGTCCTGACTTTC.

V is TRBV24-1 and J is TRBJ2-1; D might be TRBD1 (5 bases). In germline, CDR1 is KGHDR, CDR2 SFDVKD. This CDR3 has 17 residues. The V and J ends lost 4 bases and 0 bases respectively, with 15 bases between them. CDR3 region: CATSDLTDNSSYNEQFF. The CDR3 DNA sequence: TGTGCCACCAGTGACCTGACGGACAACAGCTCCTACAATGAGCAGTTCTTC.

V is TRBV24-1 and J is TRBJ2-3; 9 nucleotides agree with TRBD1. Germline loops: CDR1 KGHDR, CDR2 SFDVKD. This CDR3 spans 15 amino acids. The V and J ends lost 4 bases and 2 bases, in that order; junction bases with no gene match: 3. Here the CDR3 reads CATSERTGATDTQYF. The CDR3 region has the DNA TGTGCCACCAGTGAGAGGACAGGGGCCACAGATACGCAGTATTTT.

The chain couples TRBV10-1 to TRBJ2-3, with D hard to call. Trimming pared 0 bases from V and 1 base from J, leaving 8 bases between. The CDR3 is 15 residues long. The germline V gene has CDR1 WNHNN and CDR2 SYGVQD (reference sequence). For the CDR3, the DNA is TGCGCCAGCAGTGAGTCCTACGGAGGCACAGATACGCAGTATTTT. Translating gives CASSESYGGTDTQYF.

This clone was seen a handful of times. The chain uses TRBV15 and TRBJ1-1, with 8 bases that match TRBD1. The germline V gene encodes CDR1 LNHNV and CDR2 YYDKDF (reference sequence). Unmatched junction bases numbered 10, after V lost 5 bases and J lost 5 bases. CDR3 length: 15 residues. In nucleotides, the CDR3 is TGTGCCACCAGCGGCCAGGGGGCGAGACGGACTGAAGCTTTCTTT. It codes for CATSGQGARRTEAFF.

J is TRBJ1-2 and V is TRBV6-5; D gene ambiguous. V dropped 5 bases and J dropped 2 bases, with 9 bases sitting between them. Germline lookup yields CDR1 MNHEY and CDR2 SVGAGI. The CDR3 extends over 13 amino acids. The CDR3 here is CASSITPNYGYTF. DNA for the CDR3: TGTGCCAGCAGTATTACCCCGAACTATGGCTACACCTTC.

This clone occurred once. The CDR3 DNA sequence: TGTGCCAGCTCACCACAGGGTACAGGGAATAATCAGCCCCAGCATTTT. Translation gives CASSPQGTGNNQPQHF. The chain joins TRBV18 to TRBJ1-5; weak D call: TRBD1 (6 bases). Germline V lookup: CDR1 KGHSH, CDR2 LQKENI. Trimming left V 1 base short and J 4 bases short, with 14 bases between. The CDR3 is 16 amino acids.

This chain joins TRBV6-5 and TRBJ1-4, with 7 bases identical to TRBD1. The CDR3 length is 14 residues. The junction had 3 bases not matched to a gene; V was cut back by 2 bases and J by 6 bases. Germline CDR1 is MNHEY and CDR2 is SVGAGI. The DNA of the CDR3 is TGTGCCAGCAGTTACGCAGGGGGGGATGAAAAACTGTTTTTT. This codes for CASSYAGGDEKLFF.

CDR3 nucleotides: TGCGCCAGCAACCAGGGTCGTCTGAACACTGAAGCTTTCTTT. Translation gives CASNQGRLNTEAFF. J is TRBJ1-1 and V is TRBV5-1, with D maybe TRBD1 (5 bases). The CDR3 consists of 14 residues. V gave up 6 bases and J gave up 0 bases, with 12 bases separating them. Germline V CDR1 and CDR2: SGHRS, YFSETQ.

V usage is TRBV2 and J usage is TRBJ1-4; no firm D call. The length of the CDR3 is 15 residues. V gave up 9 bases and J gave up 0 bases, with 14 bases separating them. Germline V gives CDR1 SNHLY, CDR2 FYNNEI. The CDR3 bases are TGTGCCAGATCACTTCAGGCTGCAACTAATGAAAAACTGTTTTTT. Protein sequence: CARSLQAATNEKLFF.

The V gene is TRBV5-1, the J gene TRBJ1-2; D perhaps matches TRBD1 (6 bases). CDR3 length: 15 amino acids. Per the germline V gene, CDR1 is SGHRS and CDR2 is YFSETQ. Deletions cut 0 bases from V and 6 bases from J, with 15 bases between. The CDR3 DNA sequence: TGCGCCAGCAGCTTGGGTCCGGGGGCGATTGATGGCTACACCTTC. Translating gives CASSLGPGAIDGYTF. Filled out from reference TRBV5-1 and TRBJ1-2, the complete variable domain reads KAGVTQTPRYLIKTRGQQVTLSCSPISGHRSVSWYQQTPGQGLQFLFEYFSETQRNKGNFPGRFSGRQFSNSRSEMNVSTLELGDSALYLCASSLGPGAIDGYTFGSGTRLTVV.

A single count supports this clone. The chain joins TRBV7-2 to TRBJ1-2; D gene unclear. V was pared by 2 bases and J by 8 bases, with 12 bases between. CDR1 is SGHTA, CDR2 FQGNSA, per germline. This CDR3 has 13 residues. In DNA, the CDR3 is TGTGCCAGCAGCTTAACCCTCCCCTCGGGCTACACCTTC. The encoded protein is CASSLTLPSGYTF.

J is TRBJ2-5 and V is TRBV10-3; 12 nucleotides agree with TRBD2. The V segment lost 3 bases and the J segment 4 bases; nucleotides outside the gene matches: 3. This CDR3 region has 15 residues. CDR1 is ENHRY, CDR2 SYGVKD, per germline. The CDR3 nucleotides read TGTGCCATCAGTGAAGGACTAGCGGGGAGAGAGACCCAGTACTTC. This codes for CAISEGLAGRETQYF.

This chain links TRBV24-1 with TRBJ2-5, with 9 bases identical to TRBD2. CDR3 size: 13 residues. Per germline, CDR1 KGHDR and CDR2 SFDVKD. V lost 5 bases to trimming and J lost 5 bases; unmatched junction nucleotides: 2. The CDR3: CATSALAGETQYF. The CDR3 DNA sequence: TGTGCCACCAGTGCGCTAGCGGGGGAGACCCAGTACTTC.

V gene TRBV9 combines with J gene TRBJ2-5; weak D call: TRBD2 (5 bases). Per the germline V gene, CDR1 is SGDLS and CDR2 is YYNGEE. The CDR3 is made up of 15 amino acids. The ends were cut back, 0 bases at V and 1 base at J, with 10 bases in the middle. CDR3 DNA: TGTGCCAGCAGCGTAGATAGGGAGCCCCAAGAGACCCAGTACTTC. This encodes CASSVDREPQETQYF.